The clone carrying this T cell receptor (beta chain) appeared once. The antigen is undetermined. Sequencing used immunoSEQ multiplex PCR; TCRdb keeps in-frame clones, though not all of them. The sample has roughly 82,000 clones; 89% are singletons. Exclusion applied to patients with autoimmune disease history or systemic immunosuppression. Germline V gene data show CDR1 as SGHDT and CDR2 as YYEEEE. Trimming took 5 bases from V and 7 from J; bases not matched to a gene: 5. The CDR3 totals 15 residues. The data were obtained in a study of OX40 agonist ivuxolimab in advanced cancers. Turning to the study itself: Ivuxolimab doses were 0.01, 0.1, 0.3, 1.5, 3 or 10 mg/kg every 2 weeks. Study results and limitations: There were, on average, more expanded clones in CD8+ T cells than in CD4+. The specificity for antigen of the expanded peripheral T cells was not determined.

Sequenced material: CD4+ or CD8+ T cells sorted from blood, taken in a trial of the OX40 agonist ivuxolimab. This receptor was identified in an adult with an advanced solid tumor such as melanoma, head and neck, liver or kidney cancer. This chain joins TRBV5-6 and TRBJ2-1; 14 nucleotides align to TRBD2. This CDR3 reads CASRGLAGVSNEQFF. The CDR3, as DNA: TGTGCCAGCAGGGGACTAGCGGGAGTCTCGAATGAGCAGTTCTTC.